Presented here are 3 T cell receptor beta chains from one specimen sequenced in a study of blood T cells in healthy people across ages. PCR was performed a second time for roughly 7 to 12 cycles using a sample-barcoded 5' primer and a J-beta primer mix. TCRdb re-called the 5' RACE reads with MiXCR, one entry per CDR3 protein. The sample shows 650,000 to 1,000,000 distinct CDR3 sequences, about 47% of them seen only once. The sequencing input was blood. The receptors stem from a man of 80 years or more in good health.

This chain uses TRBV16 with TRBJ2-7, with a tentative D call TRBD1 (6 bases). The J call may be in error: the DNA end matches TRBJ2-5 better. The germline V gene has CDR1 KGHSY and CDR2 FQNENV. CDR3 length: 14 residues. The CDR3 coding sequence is TGTGCCAGCGGCTCGGGGACACAAGGGGAGACCCAGTACTTC. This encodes CASGSGTQGETQYF.

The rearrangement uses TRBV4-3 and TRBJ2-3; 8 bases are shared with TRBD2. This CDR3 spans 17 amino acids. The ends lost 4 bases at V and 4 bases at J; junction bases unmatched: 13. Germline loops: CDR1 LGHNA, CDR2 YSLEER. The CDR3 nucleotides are TGCGCCAGCAGCCGGAGTTCGGGGGCGGGAGGCCCAGATACGCAGTATTTT. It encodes CASSRSSGAGGPDTQYF.

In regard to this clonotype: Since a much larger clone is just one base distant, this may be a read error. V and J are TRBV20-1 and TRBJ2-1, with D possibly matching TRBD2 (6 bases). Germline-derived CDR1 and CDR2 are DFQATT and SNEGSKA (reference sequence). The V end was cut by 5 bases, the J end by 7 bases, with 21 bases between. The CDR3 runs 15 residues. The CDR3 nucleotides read TGCAGTGCTGTCGATTGGGGGGAATCGAGGAATGAGCAGTTCTTC. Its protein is CSAVDWGESRNEQFF.